What follows are 29 T cell receptor beta chains derived from one specimen sequenced in a study of blood T cell repertoires in COVID-19. Libraries were prepared by immunoSEQ multiplex PCR; TCRdb keeps only in-frame clonotypes and omits some of them. This table has about 35,000 clones, about 87% appearing once. Sequencing used peripheral blood. These receptors came from a human donor in a cohort sampled during active COVID-19.

The chain recombines TRBV4-2 with TRBJ2-1, with D perhaps TRBD2 (6 bases). Trimming took 5 bases from V and 9 from J, leaving 20 bases between them. The germline gives CDR1 LGHNA, CDR2 YNFKEQ. This CDR3 has 15 residues. For the CDR3, the DNA is TGTGCCAGCAGCGCCCGACTAGACCCGAGGGGTGAGCAGTTCTTC. As protein: CASSARLDPRGEQFF.

The rearrangement joins TRBV5-6 to TRBJ1-2, with D tentatively TRBD1 (6 bases). Trimming took 5 bases from V and 3 from J, leaving 14 bases between them. Germline V gives CDR1 SGHDT, CDR2 YYEEEE. This CDR3 region has 14 residues. For the CDR3, the DNA is TGTGCCAGCAGTTCGACAGGTTTTGACTATGGCTACACCTTC. Its protein product is CASSSTGFDYGYTF.

The gene calls are TRBV13 and TRBJ1-6; D is unclear. Germline V gene sequence: CDR1 PRHDT, CDR2 FYEKMQ (reference sequence). V was shortened by 3 bases and J by 5 bases, with 14 bases between the two germline ends. The length of the CDR3 is 16 residues. This CDR3 is CASSFRPGQHNSPLHF. CDR3 nucleotides: TGTGCCAGCAGCTTCCGACCTGGGCAGCATAATTCACCCCTCCACTTT.

The chain uses TRBV11-2 and TRBJ1-1, with TRBD1 identical over 7 bases. CDR3 size: 13 residues. The V segment lost 8 bases and the J segment 4 bases; nucleotides outside the gene matches: 7. The germline V gene has CDR1 SGHAT and CDR2 FQNNGV. The CDR3 DNA is TGTGCCAGCGGCCGACAGGGATCCACTGAAGCTTTCTTT. This translates into CASGRQGSTEAFF. Based on the CDR3 plus reference TRBV11-2 and TRBJ1-1, the full variable domain is EAGVAQSPRYKIIEKRQSVAFWCNPISGHATLYWYQQILGQGPKLLIQFQNNGVVDDSQLPKDRFSAERLKGVDSTLKIQPAKLEDSAVYLCASGRQGSTEAFFGQGTRLTVV.

This chain joins TRBV7-2 and TRBJ2-7; 10 bases line up with TRBD1. Trimming cost V 5 bases and J 4 bases; bases outside gene matches: 8. CDR3 length: 15 residues. The germline CDR1 and CDR2 sequences are SGHTA and FQGNSA. CDR3: CASSIPGQGWYEQYF. The CDR3 coding sequence is TGTGCCAGCAGCATACCGGGACAGGGGTGGTACGAGCAGTACTTC.

The V gene is TRBV7-6, the J gene TRBJ2-7; no clear D. V lost 6 bases, J lost 3 bases, and 9 bases lay in between. Germline V gives CDR1 SGHVS, CDR2 FNYEAQ. The length of the CDR3 is 12 residues. CDR3 loop: CASSHSGYEQYF. For the CDR3, the DNA is TGTGCCAGCAGTCACAGTGGCTACGAGCAGTACTTC.

This chain connects TRBV28 to TRBJ2-7, with 9 bases lining up with TRBD2. With 2 bases clipped from V and 13 bases from J, the junction kept 15 bases outside the gene matches. The CDR3 sequence is 15 residues long. Germline CDR1 and CDR2: MDHEN and SYDVKM. The CDR3 DNA follows: TGTGCCAGCAGTTTAATCGAGCGGGGGGAAGCGTGGCGATACTTC. Encoded protein: CASSLIERGEAWRYF.

The rearrangement joins TRBV20-1 to TRBJ1-1; a weak D match, TRBD1 (5 bases). Germline V gene data show CDR1 as DFQATT and CDR2 as SNEGSKA (reference sequence). Trimming cost V 3 bases and J 4 bases, with 15 bases left between them. The CDR3 loop spans 14 amino acids. CDR3 in DNA: TGCAGTGCTAGTCGGTCCAGGGCGTTCACTGAAGCTTTCTTT. Residues: CSASRSRAFTEAFF.

The chain has TRBV6-2 or TRBV6-3 and TRBJ2-7; 8 positions match TRBD1. The CDR3 loop spans 15 amino acids. V trimming: 4 bases; J trimming: 4 bases; junction bases outside the gene matches: 9. The germline CDR1 and CDR2 sequences are MNHEY and SVGEGT. In DNA, the CDR3 is TGTGCCAGCAGTTGGCCGGGGACAGGTTTTTACGAGCAGTACTTC. Translation: CASSWPGTGFYEQYF.

CDR3 DNA sequence: TGTGCCAGTACTCCCCGAGGGACAGGGGGGAGGGACACCGGGGAGCTGTTTTTT. This sequence encodes CASTPRGTGGRDTGELFF. The chain uses TRBV19 and TRBJ2-2, with 11 bases lining up with TRBD1. Looked up from germline, CDR1 is LNHDA and CDR2 is SQIVND (reference sequence). V was clipped by 7 bases and J by 3 bases; unmatched bases: 13. This CDR3 comprises 18 residues.

V usage is TRBV5-6 and J usage is TRBJ1-6, with 7 positions matching TRBD1. From germline, CDR1 is SGHDT and CDR2 YYEEEE. Trimming cost V 4 bases and J 10 bases; bases outside gene matches: 8. There are 14 residues in the CDR3. The CDR3: CASSQGQIQSPLHF. For the CDR3, the DNA is TGTGCCAGCAGCCAGGGACAGATCCAATCACCCCTCCACTTT.

V is TRBV7-2 and J is TRBJ2-3, with TRBD2 as a possible D gene (5 bases). The CDR3 has 15 residues. V dropped 1 base and J dropped 6 bases, with 14 bases sitting between them. The germline V gene has CDR1 SGHTA and CDR2 FQGNSA. In nucleotides, the CDR3 is TGTGCCAGCAGCTTAGTCATGGGCGGGTTCGATACGCAGTATTTT. Translation: CASSLVMGGFDTQYF.

This sequence joins TRBV7-2 and TRBJ2-5, with D unclear. Between the trimmed V and J ends, which lost 4 bases and 2 bases, there was a span of 11 bases. Germline V CDR1 and CDR2: SGHTA, FQGNSA. The CDR3 runs to 14 residues. The CDR3 loop reads CASSYRSRQETQYF. Here the CDR3 DNA reads TGTGCCAGCAGCTATCGAAGCCGGCAAGAGACCCAGTACTTC.

The CDR3 region has the DNA TGTGCCAGCAGCCGCGGACAGTTAATCTACGAGCAGTACTTC. Protein sequence: CASSRGQLIYEQYF. The chain combines TRBV27 with TRBJ2-7, with D maybe TRBD1 (6 bases). The length of the CDR3 is 14 residues. Trimming pared 6 bases from V and 3 bases from J, leaving 15 bases between. CDR1 MNHEY and CDR2 SMNVEV come from the germline V gene (reference sequence).

The genes are TRBV5-1 and TRBJ2-3; 7 positions agree with TRBD1. The trim removed 4 bases at V and 4 bases at J, leaving 9 bases unmatched. This CDR3 region has 15 residues. Germline V CDR1 and CDR2: SGHRS, YFSETQ. CDR3 sequence: CASSNTGDRSDTQYF. CDR3 nucleotides: TGCGCCAGCAGCAACACAGGGGACCGGTCAGATACGCAGTATTTT.

V gene TRBV27 combines with J gene TRBJ1-6; no reliable D call. This CDR3 comprises 14 residues. Germline V lookup: CDR1 MNHEY, CDR2 SMNVEV (reference sequence). The ends were cut back, 4 bases at V and 7 bases at J, with 11 bases in the middle. CDR3 residues: CASSSSRFNSPLHF. CDR3 nucleotide sequence: TGTGCCAGCAGTTCCTCCCGGTTCAATTCACCCCTCCACTTT.

This chain connects TRBV7-6 to TRBJ2-2; maybe TRBD1 (5 bases). CDR1 and CDR2 (germline): SGHVS, FNYEAQ. Deletions cut 1 base from V and 5 bases from J, with 14 bases between. The CDR3 loop spans 16 amino acids. The CDR3 spells CASSLEGWVATGELFF. For the CDR3, the DNA is TGTGCCAGCAGCTTAGAGGGGTGGGTCGCGACCGGGGAGCTGTTTTTT.

This rearrangement joins TRBV7-9 to TRBJ1-2, with 7 nucleotides matching TRBD1. Unmatched junction bases numbered 9, after V lost 5 bases and J lost 9 bases. The CDR3 loop spans 13 amino acids. Germline V gene sequence: CDR1 SEHNR, CDR2 FQNEAQ (reference sequence). The CDR3: CASSPGQAGSYTF. The CDR3 DNA follows: TGTGCCAGCAGCCCCGGACAGGCTGGTAGCTACACCTTC.

This chain links TRBV29-1 with TRBJ1-4, with a weak D call TRBD1 (5 bases). Germline CDR1 is SQVTM and CDR2 is ANQGSEA. Between the trimmed V and J ends, which lost 2 bases and 3 bases, there was a span of 10 bases. The length of the CDR3 is 14 residues. The CDR3 bases are TGCAGCGTTGAATTTCAGGGTTCTAATGAAAAACTGTTTTTT. This translates into CSVEFQGSNEKLFF.

The chain couples TRBV9 to TRBJ2-1, with 8 bases lining up with TRBD1. CDR1 and CDR2 from the germline V gene are SGDLS and YYNGEE. Trimming cost V 1 base and J 10 bases; bases outside gene matches: 4. The CDR3 consists of 13 residues. CDR3 sequence (DNA): TGTGCCAGCAGCGTATTCAGGGGGCGGGAGCAGTTCTTC. Encoded protein: CASSVFRGREQFF. Full variable domain (outside the CDR3, taken from reference TRBV9 and TRBJ2-1): DSGVTQTPKHLITATGQRVTLRCSPRSGDLSVYWYQQSLDQGLQFLIQYYNGEERAKGNILERFSAQQFPDLHSELNLSSLELGDSALYFCASSVFRGREQFFGPGTRLTVL.

This clone was recorded once. This chain joins TRBV6-5 and TRBJ1-2; 9 bases are shared with TRBD1. This CDR3 has 14 residues. Germline V gene lookup returns CDR1 MNHEY and CDR2 SVGAGI. Trimming removed 2 bases from V and 8 bases from J; junction bases left unmatched: 6. The CDR3 bases are TGTGCCAGCAGTTACGTGAGGACAGGGGACGGCTACACCTTC. It yields the protein CASSYVRTGDGYTF.

The gene calls are TRBV6-5 and TRBJ2-7; no definite D call. The CDR3 consists of 16 residues. The germline V gene encodes CDR1 MNHEY and CDR2 SVGAGI. V was cut by 2 bases and J by 6 bases, with 20 bases left in between. The CDR3 reads CASSYHPPPGVFEQYF. The CDR3 bases are TGTGCCAGCAGTTACCACCCCCCGCCGGGTGTATTCGAGCAGTACTTC.

The rearrangement links TRBV6-2 or TRBV6-3 to TRBJ1-3, with 10 bases lining up with TRBD1. The CDR3 totals 18 residues. The trim removed 2 bases at V and 4 bases at J, leaving 11 bases unmatched. CDR1 and CDR2 (germline): MNHEY, SVGEGT. CDR3 nucleotides: TGTGCCAGCAGTTACCCTGTGTCGGGACAGGGGAAAGGAAACACCATATATTTT. Translated, it gives CASSYPVSGQGKGNTIYF.

V gene TRBV19 combines with J gene TRBJ1-5, with D tentatively TRBD1 (6 bases). This CDR3 is 13 amino acids long. V was trimmed by 9 bases and J by 9 bases, leaving 18 bases between them. Germline V gene lookup returns CDR1 LNHDA and CDR2 SQIVND (reference sequence). Written as DNA, the CDR3 is TGTGCCAGCTCGGGGACACGGCTTGTGCCCCAGCATTTT. Residues: CASSGTRLVPQHF. Based on the CDR3 plus reference TRBV19 and TRBJ1-5, the full variable domain is DGGITQSPKYLFRKEGQNVTLSCEQNLNHDAMYWYRQDPGQGLRLIYYSQIVNDFQKGDIAEGYSVSREKKESFPLTVTSAQKNPTAFYLCASSGTRLVPQHFGDGTRLSIL.

V usage is TRBV3-1 (or the pseudogene TRBV3-2) and J usage is TRBJ2-7; tentative D call: TRBD1 (6 bases). Trimming took off 4 bases at V and 4 bases at J, with 14 bases between the two ends. The CDR3 has 14 residues. In germline, CDR1 is LGHDT, CDR2 YNNKEL (reference sequence). The CDR3 loop is CASSPRTAGYEQYF. CDR3 in DNA: TGTGCCAGCAGCCCTAGGACAGCAGGATACGAGCAGTACTTC.

The J gene is TRBJ2-1, the V gene TRBV21-1; TRBD2, the table's D call, lacks a check against the DNA. TRBV21-1 counts as a pseudogene. The CDR3 extends over 18 amino acids. CDR3 protein: CASSKDVSARRFYNEQFF. The CDR3 coding sequence is TGTGCCAGCAGCAAAGATGTGTCAGCTCGGCGGTTTTACAATGAGCAGTTCTTC.

This sequence joins TRBV6-5 and TRBJ1-2; 7 positions agree with TRBD1. Losses at the gene ends were 6 bases for V and 4 bases for J; bases not matched to a gene: 11. CDR3 length: 15 residues. The germline V gene has CDR1 MNHEY and CDR2 SVGAGI. CDR3 sequence reads: CASRPQGGGFYGYTF. CDR3 in DNA: TGTGCCAGCAGACCCCAGGGGGGCGGGTTCTATGGCTACACCTTC.

This clone has more than one count but fewer than ten. The chain has TRBV9 and TRBJ1-3; the match to TRBD1 covers 9 bases. The V and J ends lost 2 bases and 0 bases, in that order; junction bases with no gene match: 15. The CDR3 runs 20 residues. In germline, CDR1 is SGDLS, CDR2 YYNGEE. CDR3 amino acids: CASSVRPGQGILDSGNTIYF. In DNA, the CDR3 is TGTGCCAGCAGCGTTCGCCCCGGACAGGGGATACTAGACTCTGGAAACACCATATATTTT.

This chain connects TRBV7-3 to TRBJ1-1; D remains unclear. The CDR3 totals 13 residues. Germline-derived CDR1 and CDR2 are SGHTA and FQGTGA. Deletions cut 5 bases from V and 2 bases from J, with 9 bases between. CDR3 nucleotide sequence: TGTGCCAGCAGCCTCAACAGCAACACTGAAGCTTTCTTT. This gives the protein CASSLNSNTEAFF.